This TCR beta chain was captured in a study of blood T cell repertoires in COVID-19. Across the study: Researchers got acute and convalescent COVID-19 samples from the United States, Italy and Spain.

Authors' analysis steps: How many nucleated cells were present was estimated from reference gene primer amplification. Assay used: immunoSEQ multiplex PCR; TCRdb lists only in-frame clones, some missing. V, J and clone size were drawn from that table, and D and trimming were deduced from the DNA. The sample records roughly 500,000 clones, more than 75% being singletons. The CDR3 contains 16 residues. Trimming pared 0 bases from V and 1 base from J, leaving 11 bases between. CDR1 SGDLS and CDR2 YYNGEE come from the germline V gene. Sequencing was carried out using PBMCs or T cells enriched from blood (not recorded which). The V and J genes are TRBV9 and TRBJ2-1; D might be TRBD1 (5 bases). The sequence came from a woman aged 40 to 55 who had recovered from COVID-19. The CDR3 reads CASSVGGDASYNEQFF. The DNA of the CDR3 is TGTGCCAGCAGCGTAGGGGGCGACGCATCCTACAATGAGCAGTTCTTC.